Given below is one T cell receptor (beta chain) in context. The antigen remains unidentified. The data derive from a study of shared clonotypes between healthy human individuals. Notes on the study in general: The study drew on few donors, limiting represented genetic and exposure-history diversity.

Deep-level running was used for the assay. Sorted-subset replicate PCRs used roughly 180 ng DNA, 25,000 to 30,000 T cell genomes. TCRdb's table, derived via immunoSEQ multiplex PCR, lists solely in-frame clones and lacks some. The data contain 2 million to 2.5 million clones, about 94% of them singletons. Germline V gene data show CDR1 as SGHTA and CDR2 as FQGNSA. V trimming: 2 bases; J trimming: 1 base; junction bases outside the gene matches: 3. This CDR3 is built from 15 residues. The sample comprised naive CD4+ T cells sorted from blood. Subset: CD45RA+ positively selected. The TCR comes from a man between 18 and 29 years old in good health. The chain employs TRBV7-2 and TRBJ2-7, with 9 bases identical to TRBD1. The CDR3 is CASSLMTGGSYEQYF. As DNA, the CDR3 is TGTGCCAGCAGCTTAATGACAGGGGGTTCCTACGAGCAGTACTTC.